This TCR beta chain was found in a study of blood T cell repertoires in COVID-19. Study in general: The United States, Italy and Spain supplied acute and convalescent COVID-19 samples. Sources were T cells, B-cell-depleted T cells, or PBMCs; the material itself was cDNA or gDNA.

Per the original methods: Estimation of nucleated cell counts relied on the amplification of reference gene primers. Sequencing used immunoSEQ multiplex PCR; TCRdb keeps in-frame clones, though not all of them. That table is the source of V, J and clone size, and D and trimming were worked out from the DNA. The data hold 80,000 to 100,000 clones, with 82% observed a single time. The trim removed 3 bases at V and 6 bases at J, leaving 2 bases unmatched. The CDR3 sequence is 13 residues long. Germline loops: CDR1 ENHRY, CDR2 SYGVKD. Material: peripheral blood. The source is a man between 65 and 85 years old with active or convalescent COVID-19. The chain carries TRBV10-3 and TRBJ1-5; 7 nucleotides align to TRBD1. The CDR3 nucleotides read TGTGCCATCAGTGATGCAGGGGGTCAGCCCCAGCATTTT. Its protein product is CAISDAGGQPQHF.